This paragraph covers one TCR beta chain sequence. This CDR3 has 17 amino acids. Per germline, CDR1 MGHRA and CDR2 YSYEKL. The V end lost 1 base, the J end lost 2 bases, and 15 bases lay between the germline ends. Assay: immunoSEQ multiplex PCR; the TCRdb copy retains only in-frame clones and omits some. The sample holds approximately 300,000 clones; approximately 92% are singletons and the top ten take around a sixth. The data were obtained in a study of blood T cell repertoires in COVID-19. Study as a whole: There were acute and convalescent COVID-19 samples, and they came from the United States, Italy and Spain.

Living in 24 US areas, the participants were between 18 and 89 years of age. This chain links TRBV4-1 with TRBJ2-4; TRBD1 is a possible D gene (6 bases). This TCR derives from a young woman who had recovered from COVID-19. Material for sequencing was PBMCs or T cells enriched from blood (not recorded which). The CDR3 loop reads CASSQGPVQGTKNIQYF. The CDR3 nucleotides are TGCGCCAGCAGCCAAGGTCCCGTACAGGGAACCAAAAACATTCAGTACTTC.